Here is one TCR beta chain with its context. Antigen unknown. This specimen belongs to a study of OX40 agonist ivuxolimab in advanced cancers. Study background: The patients received ivuxolimab by intravenous route every 2 weeks at 0.01 to 10 mg/kg.

This CDR3 is 18 amino acids long. The V end was cut by 3 bases, the J end by 5 bases, with 22 bases between. Germline V gives CDR1 KGHSH, CDR2 LQKENI. Here immunoSEQ multiplex PCR was the method, and the copy in TCRdb shows in-frame clones only, minus some. The sample consists of about 97,000 clones, roughly nine tenths of them appearing once. The study's findings and limits: Clones of CD4+ and CD8+ blood T cells grew by week 6 at doses of 0.1 to 3.0 mg/kg.

This chain links TRBV18 with TRBJ1-4; D not certain. Specimen: CD4+ or CD8+ T cells sorted from blood, collected in a trial of the OX40 agonist ivuxolimab. The TCR sequence derives from an adult with an advanced solid tumor such as melanoma, head and neck, liver or kidney cancer. CDR3 DNA sequence: TGTGCCAGCTCACCGGGCAGGTCCTTTCTGGGGAGAAATGAAAAACTGTTTTTT. Translation gives CASSPGRSFLGRNEKLFF.